Listed below are T cell receptor beta chains from one sample, sequenced in a study of vaccination effects on CD4 cells after COVID-19. The data were produced by immunoSEQ multiplex PCR, yet TCRdb's version contains in-frame clones alone and is incomplete. In the table there are roughly 40,000 clones, around two thirds of which are singletons. Which antigens these TCRs recognize remains unknown. The sequences come from CD4+ T cells from PBMCs cultured without peptide, collected after COVID-19 vaccination. Receptor source: a human donor who received a COVID-19 vaccine. Both conserved end residues are part of each CDR3. The D gene is left open where the match is weak. Clone size is shown for a subset of rows, as once, few, many or a class of expanded clone.

size	V	J	D	DNA	CDR3
-	TRBV7-9	TRBJ2-2	TRBD1	TGTGCCAGCAGCTTAGTGCGACAGGGGCCCACCGGGGAGCTGTTTTTT	CASSLVRQGPTGELFF
-	TRBV3-1/TRBV3-2	TRBJ2-3	TRBD2	TGTGCCAGCAAGGGTAGCGGGGGCACAGATACGCAGTATTTT	CASKGSGGTDTQYF
once	TRBV6-1	TRBJ2-5	-	TGTGCCAGCAGTGACGATAACAGGGTTTCGACCCAGTACTTC	CASSDDNRVSTQYF
-	TRBV25-1	TRBJ2-7	TRBD1	TGTGCCAGCAGCCGGACAGGGGGCCCATACGAGCAGTACTTC	CASSRTGGPYEQYF
-	TRBV7-6	TRBJ1-4	TRBD1	TGTGCCAGCAGCCCACGGACAGGGGGCGATGAAAAACTGTTTTTT	CASSPRTGGDEKLFF
few	TRBV4-1	TRBJ1-6	-	TGCGCCAGCAGCCAAGATATGGTTCCGAATTCACCCCTCCACTTT	CASSQDMVPNSPLHF
-	TRBV12-3/TRBV12-4	TRBJ2-7	-	TGTGCCAGCAGTTTACATGGTTACGAGCAGTACTTC	CASSLHGYEQYF
few	TRBV9	TRBJ2-1	-	TGTGCCAGCAGCGTAGGCATAGGAACAGGCCTAGACTACAATGAGCAGTTCTTC	CASSVGIGTGLDYNEQFF
-	TRBV5-1	TRBJ1-2	-	TGCGCCAGCACTAAGGACCCAATCAACTATGGCTACACCTTC	CASTKDPINYGYTF
-	TRBV5-1	TRBJ1-1	TRBD1	TGCGCCAGCAGCTTGATCGGACAGGGCAGCACTGAAGCTTTCTTT	CASSLIGQGSTEAFF
once	TRBV29-1	TRBJ1-4	-	TGCAGCGCCAGAGGAGGGGGAGGTGAAAAACTGTTTTTT	CSARGGGGEKLFF
few	TRBV18	TRBJ1-5	-	TGTGCCAGCTCACCCGATGACACCCAGCCCCAGCATTTT	CASSPDDTQPQHF
-	TRBV7-8	TRBJ1-2	TRBD1	TGTGCCAGCACCTTCCTGACAGGGGGGGATGGCTACACCTTC	CASTFLTGGDGYTF